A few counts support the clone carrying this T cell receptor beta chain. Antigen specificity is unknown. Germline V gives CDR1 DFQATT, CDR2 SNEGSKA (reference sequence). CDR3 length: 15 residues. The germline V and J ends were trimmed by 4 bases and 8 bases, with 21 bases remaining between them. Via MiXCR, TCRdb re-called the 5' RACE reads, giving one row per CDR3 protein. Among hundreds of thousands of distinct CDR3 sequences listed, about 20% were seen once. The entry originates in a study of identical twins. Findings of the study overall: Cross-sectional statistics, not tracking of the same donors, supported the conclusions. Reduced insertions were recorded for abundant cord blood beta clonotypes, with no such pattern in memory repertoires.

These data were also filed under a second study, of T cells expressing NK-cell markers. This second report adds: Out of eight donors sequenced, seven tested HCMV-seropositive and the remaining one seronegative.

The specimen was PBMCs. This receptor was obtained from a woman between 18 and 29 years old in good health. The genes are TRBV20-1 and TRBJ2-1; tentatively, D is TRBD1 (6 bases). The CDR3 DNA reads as TGCAGTGCTAAAACAGGGTGGGGAAGCGCGCATGAGCAGTTCTTC. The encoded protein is CSAKTGWGSAHEQFF.